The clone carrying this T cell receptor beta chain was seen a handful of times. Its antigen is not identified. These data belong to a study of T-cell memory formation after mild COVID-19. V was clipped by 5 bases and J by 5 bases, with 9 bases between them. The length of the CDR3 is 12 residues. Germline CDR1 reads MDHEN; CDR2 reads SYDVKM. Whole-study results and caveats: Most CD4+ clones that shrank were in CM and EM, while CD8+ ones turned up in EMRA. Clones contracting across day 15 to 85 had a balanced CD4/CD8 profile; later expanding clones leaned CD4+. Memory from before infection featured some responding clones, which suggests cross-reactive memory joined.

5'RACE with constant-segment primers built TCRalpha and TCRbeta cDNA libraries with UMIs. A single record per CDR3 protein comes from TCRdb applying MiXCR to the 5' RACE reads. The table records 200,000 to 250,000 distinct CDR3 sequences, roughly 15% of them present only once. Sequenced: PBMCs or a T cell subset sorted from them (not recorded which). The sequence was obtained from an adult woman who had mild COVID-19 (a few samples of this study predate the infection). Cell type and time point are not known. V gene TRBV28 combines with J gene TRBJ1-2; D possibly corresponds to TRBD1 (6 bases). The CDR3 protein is CASSKTGYGYTF. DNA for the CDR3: TGTGCCAGCAGTAAGACAGGATATGGCTACACCTTC.